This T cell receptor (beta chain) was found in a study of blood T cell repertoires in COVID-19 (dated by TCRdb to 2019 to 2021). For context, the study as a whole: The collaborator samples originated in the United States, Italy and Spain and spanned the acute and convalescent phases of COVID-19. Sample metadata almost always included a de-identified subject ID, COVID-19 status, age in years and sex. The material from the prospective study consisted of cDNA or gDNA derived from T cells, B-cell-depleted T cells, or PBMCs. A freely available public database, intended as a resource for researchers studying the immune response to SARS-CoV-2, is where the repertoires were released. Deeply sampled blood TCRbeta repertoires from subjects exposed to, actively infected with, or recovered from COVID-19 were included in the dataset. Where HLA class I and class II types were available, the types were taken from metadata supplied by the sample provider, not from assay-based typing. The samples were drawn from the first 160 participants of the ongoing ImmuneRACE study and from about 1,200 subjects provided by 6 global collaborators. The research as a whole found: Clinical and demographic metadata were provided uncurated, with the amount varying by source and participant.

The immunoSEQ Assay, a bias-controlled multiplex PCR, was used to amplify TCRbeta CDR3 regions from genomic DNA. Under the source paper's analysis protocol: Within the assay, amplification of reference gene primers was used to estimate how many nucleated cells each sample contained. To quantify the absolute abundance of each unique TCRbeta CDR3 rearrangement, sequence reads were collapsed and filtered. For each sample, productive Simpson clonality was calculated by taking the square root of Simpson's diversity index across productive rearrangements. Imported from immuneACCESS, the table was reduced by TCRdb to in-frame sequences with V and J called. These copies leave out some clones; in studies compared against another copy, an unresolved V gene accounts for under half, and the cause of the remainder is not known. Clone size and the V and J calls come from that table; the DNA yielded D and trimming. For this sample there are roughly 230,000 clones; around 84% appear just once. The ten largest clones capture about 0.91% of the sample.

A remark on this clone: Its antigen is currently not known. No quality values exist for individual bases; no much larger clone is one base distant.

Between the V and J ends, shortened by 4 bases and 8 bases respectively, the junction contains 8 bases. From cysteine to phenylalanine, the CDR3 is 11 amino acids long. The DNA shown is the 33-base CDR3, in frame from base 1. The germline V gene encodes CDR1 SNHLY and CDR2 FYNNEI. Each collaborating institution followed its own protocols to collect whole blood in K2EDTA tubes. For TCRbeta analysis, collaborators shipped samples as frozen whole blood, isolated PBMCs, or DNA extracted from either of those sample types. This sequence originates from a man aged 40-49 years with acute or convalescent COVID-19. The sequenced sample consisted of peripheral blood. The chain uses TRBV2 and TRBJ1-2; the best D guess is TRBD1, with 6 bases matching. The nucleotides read TGTGCCAGCAGTGGGGGGCTGGGCTACACCTTC. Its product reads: CASSGGLGYTF.